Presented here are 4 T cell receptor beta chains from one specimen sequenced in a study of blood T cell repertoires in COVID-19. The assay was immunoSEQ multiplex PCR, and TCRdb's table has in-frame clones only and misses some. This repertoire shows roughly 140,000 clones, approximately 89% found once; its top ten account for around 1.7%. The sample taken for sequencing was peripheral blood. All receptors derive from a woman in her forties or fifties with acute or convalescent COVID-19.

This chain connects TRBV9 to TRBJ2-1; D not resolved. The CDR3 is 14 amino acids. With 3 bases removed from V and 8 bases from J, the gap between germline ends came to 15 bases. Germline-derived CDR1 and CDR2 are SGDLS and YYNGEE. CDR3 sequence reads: CASSGDSALDEQFF. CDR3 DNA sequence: TGTGCCAGCAGCGGTGACTCCGCACTGGATGAGCAGTTCTTC.

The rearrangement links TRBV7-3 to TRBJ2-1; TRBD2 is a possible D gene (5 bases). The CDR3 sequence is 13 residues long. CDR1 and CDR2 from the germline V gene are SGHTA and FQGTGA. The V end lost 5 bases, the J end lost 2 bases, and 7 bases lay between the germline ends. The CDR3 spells CASSLGAYNEQFF. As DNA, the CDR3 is TGTGCCAGCAGCCTCGGGGCCTACAATGAGCAGTTCTTC.

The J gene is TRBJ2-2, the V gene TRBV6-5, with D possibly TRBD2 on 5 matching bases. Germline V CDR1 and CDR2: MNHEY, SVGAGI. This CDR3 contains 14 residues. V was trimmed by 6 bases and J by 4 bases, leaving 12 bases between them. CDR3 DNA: TGTGCCAGCAGGGCCGAGGGATTCACCGGGGAGCTGTTTTTT. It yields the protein CASRAEGFTGELFF.

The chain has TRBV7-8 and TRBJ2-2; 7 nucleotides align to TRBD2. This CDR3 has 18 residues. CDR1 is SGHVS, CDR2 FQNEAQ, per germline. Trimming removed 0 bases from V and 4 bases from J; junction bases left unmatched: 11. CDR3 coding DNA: TGTGCCAGCAGCTTAGCGAGCCTAGCGGCTGTTGGCACCGGGGAGCTGTTTTTT. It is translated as CASSLASLAAVGTGELFF.